The entry that follows covers one TCR beta chain sequence. What it recognizes is unknown. The record originates from a study of PD-1 blockade in classical Hodgkin lymphoma. Study-wide results and caveats: Nothing has yet pinned down what causes the repertoire differences, possibly disease activity or prior therapy. Reported baseline diversity: healthy donors highest, relapsed/refractory patients lowest.

Time point given: newly diagnosed, previously untreated cHL patient sample. Magnetic depletion of unwanted cells isolated CD4+ T cells from thawed PBMCs. Serving as comparison were PBMCs from newly diagnosed, untreated classical Hodgkin lymphoma, which were sequenced alongside the relapsed/refractory trial patients. The CDR3 is made up of 15 amino acids. CDR1 is KGHSH, CDR2 LQKENI, per germline. V dropped 3 bases and J dropped 5; count of bases not matched to a gene: 3. Profiling relied on immunoSEQ multiplex PCR, and the TCRdb table lists in-frame clones only, not all of them. The data hold over 25,000 clones, with approximately 88% observed a single time.

Specimen: CD4+ T cells from blood. This receptor was obtained from a human donor with classical Hodgkin lymphoma. The chain carries TRBV18 and TRBJ2-2, with 10 bases aligning to TRBD1. CDR3 coding DNA: TGTGCCAGCTCACCCGGGACAGGGGCTACCGGGGAGCTGTTTTTT. Translating gives CASSPGTGATGELFF.